This TCR beta chain was sequenced during a study of control samples from healthy donors and cancer patients (dated by TCRdb to 2018 to 2020). Worth noting for this clone: It has no known antigen specificity. No base quality information exists; no much larger clone differs at one position.

Counted from cysteine to phenylalanine, this CDR3 has 17 amino acids. The DNA shown is the 51-base CDR3, in frame from base 1. Per the germline V gene (reference sequence), MNHEY is the CDR1 and SMNVEV is the CDR2. Relative to germline, V is missing 7 bases and J is missing 1 base, with 11 bases of the junction outside any gene match. The library was prepared using the immunoSEQ multiplex PCR assay. TCRdb re-hosts the immuneACCESS table, in-frame sequences only. Its copies lack some clones; in the studies checked, an unresolved V gene accounts for under half of them, and the cause for the rest is not known. The sample yields about 120,000 clones; approximately 92% were counted once. About 1.1% of the sample comes from the top ten.

The clonotype originates from a woman aged 45-59 years with colorectal cancer. The V and J segments used are TRBV27 and TRBJ2-1, with 9 bases matching TRBD1. Sequencing was done on a sample of PBMCs. The DNA sequence is TGTGCCAGCATTCAGGCCCCCGGGACAGGGTCCTACAATGAGCAGTTCTTC. This codes for CASIQAPGTGSYNEQFF.